A selection of T cell receptor beta chains follows, all from one sample in a study of cytomegalovirus exposure and HLA in healthy donors. Sequencing used immunoSEQ multiplex PCR; TCRdb keeps in-frame clones, though not all of them. The data show roughly 90,000 clones, 74% seen once. The sample taken for sequencing was PBMCs. Receptor source: a man younger than 45 in good health and CMV-seropositive. The CDR3 runs from the conserved cysteine through the conserved F or W. The D gene is left open where the match is weak. Only some rows state a clone size, as once, few, many or a class for expanded clones.

few	TRBV27	TRBJ1-5	NA	TGTGCCAGCAGTTTAAACTGGGGGGTTCAGCCCCAGCATTTT	CASSLNWGVQPQHF
few	TRBV7-9	TRBJ2-3	NA	TGTTCCAGCAGCTGGGAGCATGATACGCAGTATTTT	CSSSWEHDTQYF
NA	TRBV6-5	TRBJ1-2	TRBD1	TGTGCCAGCAGTTATTCCACTGGACAGGGCGGCTATGGCTACACCTTC	CASSYSTGQGGYGYTF
once	TRBV4-1	TRBJ2-1	TRBD2	TGCGCCAGCAGCCAGGAACGACTAGCGGGGGGTGTCAATGAGCAGTTCTTC	CASSQERLAGGVNEQFF
NA	TRBV6-5	TRBJ1-3	NA	TGTGCCAGCAGTTTGTCCCGGGGTAGTGGAAACACCATATATTTT	CASSLSRGSGNTIYF
few	TRBV6-5	TRBJ1-1	TRBD1	TGTGCCAGCAGTTACCCGCCGGGACAGGGGAGTACTGAAGCTTTCTTT	CASSYPPGQGSTEAFF
NA	TRBV28	TRBJ1-5	NA	TGTGCCAGCAGCTTACTCGATCAGCCCCAGCATTTT	CASSLLDQPQHF
NA	TRBV4-3	TRBJ1-4	NA	TGCGCCAGCAGCCAAGATTCGAGAGAGGTTGGCGAAAAACTGTTTTTT	CASSQDSREVGEKLFF
NA	TRBV5-1	TRBJ2-1	TRBD1	TGCGCCAGCTCAAGGGACAGTTACAATGAGCAGTTCTTC	CASSRDSYNEQFF
NA	TRBV7-9	TRBJ2-1	TRBD2	TGTGCCAGCAGCTCACCGTTACAAGCGGGGGGCTACAATGAGCAGTTCTTC	CASSSPLQAGGYNEQFF
NA	TRBV6-6	TRBJ1-1	NA	TGTGCCAGCAGCGACGACAGACCTAACACTGAAGCTTTCTTT	CASSDDRPNTEAFF